The 19 T cell receptor beta chains below come from one sample, sequenced in a study of blood T cell repertoires in COVID-19. Clones were read by immunoSEQ multiplex PCR, and TCRdb kept only the in-frame ones, dropping some. The sample consists of about 270,000 clones, about nine tenths of them appearing once. The sample taken for sequencing was PBMCs or T cells enriched from blood (not recorded which). These receptors came from a woman in her thirties with acute COVID-19.

V is TRBV14 and J is TRBJ2-3, with TRBD1 as a possible D gene (7 bases). The CDR3 is 19 amino acids. From germline, CDR1 is SGHDN and CDR2 FVKESK. The V gene lost 3 bases and the J gene lost 0 bases, with 22 bases spanning the gap. The CDR3 coding sequence is TGTGCCAGCAGCCAGGATTGGATATCCCCAGGGGGGAGCACAGATACGCAGTATTTT. It specifies CASSQDWISPGGSTDTQYF.

The genes are TRBV28 and TRBJ2-3, with a possible D match to TRBD2 (5 bases). Germline CDR1 is MDHEN and CDR2 is SYDVKM. The CDR3 sequence is 11 residues long. V was pared by 6 bases and J by 6 bases, with 7 bases between. CDR3 residues: CASSERDTQYF. The CDR3 region has the DNA TGTGCCAGCAGCGAGCGGGATACGCAGTATTTT.

The V gene is TRBV10-2, the J gene TRBJ2-7, with 11 bases matching TRBD2. The length of the CDR3 is 16 residues. Germline values: CDR1 WSHSY, CDR2 SAAADI. Trimming took 6 bases from V and 5 from J; bases not matched to a gene: 12. CDR3 in DNA: TGCGCCAGCAGGGGTAGCGGGAGGGCCATAATCAACGAGCAGTACTTC. Protein sequence: CASRGSGRAIINEQYF.

This clone has a single count. The chain links TRBV20-1 to TRBJ1-2, with D perhaps TRBD1 (5 bases). The CDR3 has 13 amino acids. Trimming cost V 3 bases and J 3 bases, with 11 bases left between them. CDR1 is DFQATT, CDR2 SNEGSKA, per germline (reference sequence). CDR3 sequence: CSASEGQYYGYTF. The CDR3 bases are TGCAGTGCTAGTGAGGGGCAGTACTATGGCTACACCTTC.

This rearrangement joins TRBV14 to TRBJ2-3, with a tentative D call TRBD2 (6 bases). Trimming took off 3 bases at V and 5 bases at J, with 12 bases between the two ends. Germline CDR1 and CDR2: SGHDN and FVKESK. The CDR3 is 14 residues long. The CDR3 reads CASSHPGVKDTQYF. In DNA form, the CDR3 reads TGTGCCAGCAGCCACCCGGGAGTCAAAGATACGCAGTATTTT.

This clone appeared a single time. The chain links TRBV25-1 to TRBJ1-6; 8 nucleotides agree with TRBD1. Germline V gene data show CDR1 as MGHDK and CDR2 as SYGVNS. CDR3 length equals 15 residues. V shed 1 base, J shed 10 bases, and the junction held 6 bases outside the gene matches. CDR3 loop: CASSESAGGSSPLHF. The CDR3 region has the DNA TGTGCCAGCAGTGAATCCGCAGGGGGCAGCTCACCCCTCCACTTT.

The gene calls are TRBV10-3 and TRBJ2-1, with 9 nucleotides matching TRBD1. Germline V CDR1 and CDR2: ENHRY, SYGVKD. The ends lost 7 bases at V and 6 bases at J; junction bases unmatched: 4. The CDR3 has 13 residues. The CDR3 sequence is CAITQTGGNEQFF. Written as DNA, the CDR3 is TGTGCCATCACCCAGACAGGGGGCAATGAGCAGTTCTTC.

The CDR3: CASAFGTATNEKLFF. The CDR3 DNA reads TGTGCCAGCGCCTTTGGGACAGCAACTAATGAAAAACTGTTTTTT. The gene calls are TRBV27 and TRBJ1-4; 7 nucleotides line up with TRBD1. CDR3 size: 15 residues. Trimming at V came to 8 bases and at J to 0 bases, leaving 6 bases not matched to a gene. The germline V gene encodes CDR1 MNHEY and CDR2 SMNVEV (reference sequence).

The chain recombines TRBV10-2 with TRBJ2-5, with TRBD2 matching 8 bases. The V and J ends lost 7 bases and 4 bases, in that order; junction bases with no gene match: 14. Germline CDR1 is WSHSY and CDR2 is SAAADI. The CDR3 totals 16 residues. The CDR3 DNA is TGCGCCAGCATGGGATTTAGCGGGGAGAGGGGAGAGACCCAGTACTTC. Protein: CASMGFSGERGETQYF.

The CDR3, as DNA: TGTGCCAGCAGTTTATTAGGGGCTAGTCAGCCCCAGCATTTT. This codes for CASSLLGASQPQHF. The V gene is TRBV27, the J gene TRBJ1-5, with a weak D call TRBD1 (5 bases). The CDR3 extends over 14 amino acids. Germline assignment: CDR1 MNHEY and CDR2 SMNVEV (reference sequence). V was cut by 1 base and J by 6 bases, with 10 bases left in between.

V usage is TRBV27 and J usage is TRBJ2-7; no clear D. The CDR3 totals 15 residues. With 0 bases removed from V and 8 bases from J, the gap between germline ends came to 17 bases. Germline V gene sequence: CDR1 MNHEY, CDR2 SMNVEV (reference sequence). CDR3 DNA: TGTGCCAGCAGTTTATCGATTGAAGCAATCAACCAGCAGTACTTC. This translates into CASSLSIEAINQQYF.

Comments on this clone: One junction end does not reproduce the germline sequence, and a read error may be involved. The chain couples TRBV6-5 to TRBJ1-1; no firm D call. CDR1 is MNHEY, CDR2 SVGAGI, per germline. The CDR3 covers 14 residues. In DNA form, the CDR3 reads TGTGCCAGCACCCTCCTCCCCGGGAACGCTGAAGCTTTCTTT. Protein: CASTLLPGNAEAFF.

The CDR3 protein is CASGSPGLAGGGKYF. In DNA form, the CDR3 reads TGTGCCAGCGGATCCCCGGGACTAGCGGGTGGAGGGAAGTACTTC. This chain uses TRBV6-6 with TRBJ2-7; 12 nucleotides agree with TRBD2. Per the germline V gene, CDR1 is MNHNY and CDR2 is SVGAGI (reference sequence). This CDR3 region has 15 residues. After removal of 8 bases from V and 11 bases from J, the junction contained 16 bases not matched to a gene.

CDR3 DNA: TGTGCCAGCTCTCGAGGCGTGAACACCGGGGAGCTGTTTTTT. Protein: CASSRGVNTGELFF. The genes are TRBV7-3 and TRBJ2-2; D is unresolved. Per the germline V gene, CDR1 is SGHTA and CDR2 is FQGTGA. The CDR3 has 14 residues. Trimming removed 8 bases at V and 1 base at J, with 11 bases between.

The chain uses TRBV6-5 and TRBJ2-7; D possibly corresponds to TRBD2 (5 bases). CDR3 size: 13 residues. V lost 6 bases and J 3 bases, leaving 12 bases between the germline ends. Germline V gives CDR1 MNHEY, CDR2 SVGAGI. The CDR3 reads CASSEGESYEQYF. The DNA of the CDR3 is TGTGCCAGCAGCGAGGGAGAGAGCTACGAGCAGTACTTC.

The chain combines TRBV3-1 (or the pseudogene TRBV3-2) with TRBJ2-7; D is uncertain. This CDR3 spans 13 amino acids. Per the germline V gene, CDR1 is LGHDT and CDR2 is YNNKEL (reference sequence). V lost 1 base to trimming and J lost 6 bases, with 10 bases between them. CDR3 sequence: CASSQAVGLEQYF. Written as DNA, the CDR3 is TGTGCCAGCAGCCAAGCCGTTGGGCTCGAGCAGTACTTC.

This chain joins TRBV29-1 and TRBJ1-1, with 8 bases that match TRBD1. V trimming: 3 bases; J trimming: 3 bases; junction bases outside the gene matches: 9. CDR1 is SQVTM and CDR2 is ANQGSEA in the germline V gene. The CDR3 has 15 residues. The CDR3 sequence: CSVEGQTGAHTEAFF. CDR3 sequence (DNA): TGCAGCGTTGAGGGACAGACAGGGGCTCACACTGAAGCTTTCTTT.

The CDR3 bases are TGTGCCAGCAGTTTATCCGTCGGCTACGAGCAGTACTTC. Protein sequence: CASSLSVGYEQYF. The chain has TRBV27 and TRBJ2-7, with no clear D. The germline V gene has CDR1 MNHEY and CDR2 SMNVEV (reference sequence). The CDR3 is 13 amino acids. Trimming removed 0 bases from V and 3 bases from J, with 6 bases in between.

V is TRBV10-2 and J is TRBJ2-1; 9 nucleotides line up with TRBD2. After removal of 0 bases from V and 2 bases from J, the junction contained 5 bases not matched to a gene. The CDR3 contains 17 residues. Germline lookup yields CDR1 WSHSY and CDR2 SAAADI. CDR3 region: CASSESGREGPYNEQFF. CDR3 bases: TGCGCCAGCAGTGAGTCCGGGCGGGAGGGACCCTACAATGAGCAGTTCTTC.